This TCR beta chain was sequenced for a study of T cell clonotyping in hematopoietic cell transplantation. Background on the study: Recipients' pretransplant samples followed cytoreduction. Study-wide findings and caveats: Broader posttransplant TCR repertoire diversity was predicted by graft donor and pretransplant recipient Inverse Simpson Index values.

Time point reported: recipient sample about 28 days before transplant, after cytoreduction. With respect to this clone: Its target is not known.

V trimming: 3 bases; J trimming: 4 bases; junction bases outside the gene matches: 9. The CDR3 extends over 15 amino acids. Looked up from germline, CDR1 is SGDLS and CDR2 is YYNGEE. Sequencing was performed with immunoSEQ multiplex PCR; in TCRdb, only in-frame clones are kept and a portion is missing. The sample records approximately 16,000 clones, 93% being singletons. The sequencing here drew on peripheral blood mononuclear cells, taken before stem cell transplant. The chain couples TRBV9 to TRBJ1-1; 7 positions agree with TRBD1. This clonotype was obtained from a man between 18 and 29 years old with biphenotypic leukemia. Some clones in this sample may be carry-over from other donors' samples. The CDR3 sequence is CASSARTGGITEAFF. The CDR3 nucleotides read TGTGCCAGCAGCGCCCGGACAGGCGGAATCACTGAAGCTTTCTTT. Complete variable domain (other parts from reference TRBV9 and TRBJ1-1): DSGVTQTPKHLITATGQRVTLRCSPRSGDLSVYWYQQSLDQGLQFLIQYYNGEERAKGNILERFSAQQFPDLHSELNLSSLELGDSALYFCASSARTGGITEAFFGQGTRLTVV.